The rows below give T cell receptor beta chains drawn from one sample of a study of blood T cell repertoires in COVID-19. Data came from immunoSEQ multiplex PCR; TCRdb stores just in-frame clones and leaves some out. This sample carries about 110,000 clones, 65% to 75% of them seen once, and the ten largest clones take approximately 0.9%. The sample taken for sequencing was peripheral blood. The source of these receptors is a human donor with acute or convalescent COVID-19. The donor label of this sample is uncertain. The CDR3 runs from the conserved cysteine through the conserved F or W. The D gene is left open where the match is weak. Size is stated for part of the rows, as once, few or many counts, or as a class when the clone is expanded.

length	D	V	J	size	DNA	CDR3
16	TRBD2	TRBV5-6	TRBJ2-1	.	TGTGCCAGCAGCATCGGCGGGGGGCCGGGGAGGGGCGAGCAGTTCTTC	CASSIGGGPGRGEQFF
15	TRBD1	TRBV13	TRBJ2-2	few	TGTGCCAGCAGCTTAGGGACAGGGGCCCCCGGGGAGCTGTTTTTT	CASSLGTGAPGELFF
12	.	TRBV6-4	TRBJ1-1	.	TGTGCCAGCAGTGACGTGGGGGCAGAAGCTTTCTTT	CASSDVGAEAFF
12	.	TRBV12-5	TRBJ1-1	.	TGTGCTAGTGGTTTTCCAGGGACTGAAGCTTTCTTT	CASGFPGTEAFF
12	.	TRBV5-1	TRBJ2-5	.	TGCGCCAGCGCGTTACAGGGAGAGACCCAGTACTTC	CASALQGETQYF
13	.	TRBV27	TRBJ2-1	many	TGTGCCAGCAGTATCTCAGGGCCGAATGAGCAGTTCTTC	CASSISGPNEQFF
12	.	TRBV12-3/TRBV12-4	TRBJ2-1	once	TGTGCCAGCAGTTTAGCCCTCGGTGAGCAGTTCTTC	CASSLALGEQFF
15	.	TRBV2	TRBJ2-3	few	TGTGCCAGCAGGCTAACAGGGTACTCCACAGATACGCAGTATTTT	CASRLTGYSTDTQYF
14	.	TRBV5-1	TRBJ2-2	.	TGCGCCAGCAGCTTGGACAGGAACACCGGGGAGCTGTTTTTT	CASSLDRNTGELFF
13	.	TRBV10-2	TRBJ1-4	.	TGCGCCAGCAGTAGGGGGTTTAATGAAAAACTGTTTTTT	CASSRGFNEKLFF
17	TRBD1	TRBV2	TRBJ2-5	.	TGTGCCAGCAGCGACTATCCGGGACAGGGGGCTGAGGAGACCCAGTACTTC	CASSDYPGQGAEETQYF
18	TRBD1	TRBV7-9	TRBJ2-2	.	TGTGCCAGCAGCACCCCGAGGGGACAGGGGGCAAGCACCGGGGAGCTGTTTTTT	CASSTPRGQGASTGELFF
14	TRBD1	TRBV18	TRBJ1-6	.	TGTGCCAGCTCACCAACAGGGGGTAATTCACCCCTCCACTTT	CASSPTGGNSPLHF
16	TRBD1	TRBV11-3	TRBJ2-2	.	TGTGCCAGCAGCTTCTCATCAGGGGGGAACACCGGGGAGCTGTTTTTT	CASSFSSGGNTGELFF
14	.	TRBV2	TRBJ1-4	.	TGTGCCAGCAGGGGGGCGACAGGCCGCGAAAAACTGTTTTTT	CASRGATGREKLFF
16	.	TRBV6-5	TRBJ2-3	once	TGTGCCAGCAGTTACACTCCTCCGCGGACTCGGGATACGCAGTATTTT	CASSYTPPRTRDTQYF
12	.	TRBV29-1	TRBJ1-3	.	TGCAGCGCCGGGGGCTCTGGAAACACCATATATTTT	CSAGGSGNTIYF
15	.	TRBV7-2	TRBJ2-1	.	TGTGCCAGCAGCTTAGCCTCGGCACTAGGGGGTGAGCAGTTCTTC	CASSLASALGGEQFF
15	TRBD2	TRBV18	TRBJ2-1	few	TGTGCCAGCTCACCCCGACTAGCGGGGGGGAATGAGCAGTTCTTC	CASSPRLAGGNEQFF
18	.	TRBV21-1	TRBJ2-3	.	TGTGCCAGCAGCCCCCCGTACCGACTAGCGGGTAAAGTTGATACGCAGTATTTT	CASSPPYRLAGKVDTQYF
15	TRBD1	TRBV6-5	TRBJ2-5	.	TGTGCCAGCAGTTACGCGGGACAGGGAAGAGAGACCCAGTACTTC	CASSYAGQGRETQYF
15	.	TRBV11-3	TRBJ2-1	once	TGTGCCAGCAGCTTAGAGGGGGGGGGCTGGGAGGAGCAGTTCTTC	CASSLEGGGWEEQFF
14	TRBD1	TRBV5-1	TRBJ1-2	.	TGCGCCAGCAGCTTGCCGGGGACAGGGGATGGCTACACCTTC	CASSLPGTGDGYTF
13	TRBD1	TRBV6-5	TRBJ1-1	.	TGTGCCAGCAGTCTCCGGGACAGGGCCTACGCTTTCTTT	CASSLRDRAYAFF
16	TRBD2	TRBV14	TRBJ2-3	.	TGTGCCAGCAGCCAACTGACTAGCGGGGGAACAGATACGCAGTATTTT	CASSQLTSGGTDTQYF
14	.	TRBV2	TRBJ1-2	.	TGTGCCAGCAGTCTTCAGGGAAGGAACTATGGCTACACCTTC	CASSLQGRNYGYTF
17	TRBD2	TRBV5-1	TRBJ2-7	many	TGCGCCAGCAGCCCCTCGGTCCCTCGGGGGGGGGCCTACGAGCAGTACTTC	CASSPSVPRGGAYEQYF
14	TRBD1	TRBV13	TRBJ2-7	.	TGTGCCAGCAGCCAGCGGACAGGGCGATACGAGCAGTACTTC	CASSQRTGRYEQYF
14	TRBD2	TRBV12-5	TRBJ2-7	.	TGTGCTAGCGTCCGCGGGGGGTTACCCTACGAGCAGTACTTC	CASVRGGLPYEQYF
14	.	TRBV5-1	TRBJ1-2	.	TGCGCCAGCAGCTATGAGGTTAGGAGCGGGGGCTACACCTTC	CASSYEVRSGGYTF
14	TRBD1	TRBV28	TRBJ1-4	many	TGTGCCAGCAGGTCCACAGGGGAGCGGGAAAAACTGTTTTTT	CASRSTGEREKLFF
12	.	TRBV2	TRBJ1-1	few	TGTGCCAGCAGTGGGCAGGGCTTTGAAGCTTTCTTT	CASSGQGFEAFF
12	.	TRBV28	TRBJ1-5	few	TGTGCCAGCAGCCCCTACCCCTTGACCCAGCATTTT	CASSPYPLTQHF
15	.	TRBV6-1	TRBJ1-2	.	TGTGCCAGCAGTGAAGCGGGGGGGGAGAATTATGGCTACACCTTC	CASSEAGGENYGYTF
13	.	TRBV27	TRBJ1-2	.	TGTGCCAGCAGTTTCCAGGGAGGATATGGCTACACCTTC	CASSFQGGYGYTF
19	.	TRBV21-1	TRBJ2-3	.	TGTGCCAGCAGACGGCCTACCGGGACAGGGACCTATAACACAGATACGCAGTATTTT	CASRRPTGTGTYNTDTQYF
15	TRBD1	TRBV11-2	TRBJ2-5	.	TGTGCCAGCAGCTTGGGGGACAGAGACCAAGAGACCCAGTACTTC	CASSLGDRDQETQYF
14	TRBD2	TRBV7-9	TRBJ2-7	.	TGTGCCAGCTCAGAGGGACTAGCGGGCTACGAGCAGTACTTC	CASSEGLAGYEQYF
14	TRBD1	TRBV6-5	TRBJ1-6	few	TGTGCCAGCAGCTGGGACAGCCCAGATTCACCCCTCCACTTT	CASSWDSPDSPLHF
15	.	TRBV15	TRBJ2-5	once	TGTGCCACCAGCAGCGGGACTTCCTGGGAGAAGACCCAGTACTTC	CATSSGTSWEKTQYF
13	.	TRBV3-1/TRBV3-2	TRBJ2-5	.	TGTGCCAGCAGCCCGGACTCCCAAGAGACCCAGTACTTC	CASSPDSQETQYF
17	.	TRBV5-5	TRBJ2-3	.	TGTGCCAGCAGCTTGGTGAGGCAGGGGCTCGGCACAGATACGCAGTATTTT	CASSLVRQGLGTDTQYF
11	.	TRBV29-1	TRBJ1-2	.	TGCAGCGTAGGCAGGCATAATGGCTACACCTTC	CSVGRHNGYTF
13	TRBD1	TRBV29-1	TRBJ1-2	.	TGCAGCGTTGGGGACAGGGGATGGCGAGGCTACACCTTC	CSVGDRGWRGYTF
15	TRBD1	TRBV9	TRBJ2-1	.	TGTGCCAGCAGCAAGGGACAGGGGGCCCTCAATGAGCAGTTCTTC	CASSKGQGALNEQFF
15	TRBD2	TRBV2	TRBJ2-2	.	TGTGCCAGTAGCCTTAGCGGGGGGGCTGCCGGGGAGCTGTTTTTT	CASSLSGGAAGELFF
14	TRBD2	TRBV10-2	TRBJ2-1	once	TGCGCCAGCAGTGAAGCGGGGGCCCTCAATGAGCAGTTCTTC	CASSEAGALNEQFF
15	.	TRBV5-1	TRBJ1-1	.	TGCGCCAGCAGCAGGGGACACGAGGTACGAACTGAAGCTTTCTTT	CASSRGHEVRTEAFF
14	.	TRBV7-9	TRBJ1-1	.	TGTGCCAGCAGCTTAGTGGGCACCCGCACTGAAGCTTTCTTT	CASSLVGTRTEAFF
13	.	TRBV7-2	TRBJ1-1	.	TGTGCCAGCAGCTTAGGGCCAAATAATGAAGCTTTCTTT	CASSLGPNNEAFF
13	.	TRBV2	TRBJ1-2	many	TGTGCCAGCACCTTAGGTCGGGGCTATGGCTACACCTTC	CASTLGRGYGYTF
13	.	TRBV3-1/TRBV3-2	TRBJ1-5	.	TGTGCCAGCAGCCACCCGAACACTCAGCCCCAGCATTTT	CASSHPNTQPQHF
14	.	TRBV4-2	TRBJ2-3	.	TGTGCCAGCAGCCAAGAAAGGGGTACAGATACGCAGTATTTT	CASSQERGTDTQYF
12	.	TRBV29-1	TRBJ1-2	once	TGCAGCGTTGTAGGCGCGGTCGATGGCTACACCTTC	CSVVGAVDGYTF